This TCR beta chain was found in a study of blood T cell repertoires in COVID-19. TCRdb's table, derived via immunoSEQ multiplex PCR, lists solely in-frame clones and lacks some. Counted here are hundreds of thousands of clones, 87% occurring once; the ten biggest clones make up approximately 7.6%. This clone was recorded once. Between the trimmed V and J ends, which lost 5 bases and 4 bases, there was a span of 15 bases. The CDR3 totals 15 residues. Germline values: CDR1 SGHTA, CDR2 FQGNSA. The rearrangement links TRBV7-2 to TRBJ2-1; no definite D call. This receptor was identified in a man in his 60s who had recovered from COVID-19. Sample: peripheral blood. CDR3 sequence: CASSRSGTSYNEQFF. Here the CDR3 DNA reads TGTGCCAGCAGCCGTAGTGGTACGAGTTACAATGAGCAGTTCTTC.